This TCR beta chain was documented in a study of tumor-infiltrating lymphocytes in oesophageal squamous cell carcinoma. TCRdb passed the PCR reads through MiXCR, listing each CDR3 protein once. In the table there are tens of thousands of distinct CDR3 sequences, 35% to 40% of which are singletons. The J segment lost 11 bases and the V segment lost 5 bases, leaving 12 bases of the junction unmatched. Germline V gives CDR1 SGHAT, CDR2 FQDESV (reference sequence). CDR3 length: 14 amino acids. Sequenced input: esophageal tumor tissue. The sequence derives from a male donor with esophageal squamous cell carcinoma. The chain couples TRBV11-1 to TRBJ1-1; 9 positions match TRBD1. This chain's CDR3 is CASSPEGTGSDAFF. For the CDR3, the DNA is TGTGCCAGCAGCCCTGAAGGGACAGGGTCCGACGCTTTCTTT.